One sample yielded the 8 T cell receptor beta chains listed below, sequenced in a study of blood T cell repertoires in COVID-19. Repertoires were generated with immunoSEQ multiplex PCR, while TCRdb's copy carries only in-frame clones and drops some. The sample has around 130,000 clones; about 83% are singletons. Source material: peripheral blood. The receptors originated from a man aged 40-49 years with active or convalescent COVID-19.

This chain links TRBV10-3 with TRBJ1-5; D remains ambiguous. The CDR3 is 16 residues long. Trimming took 3 bases from V and 1 from J, leaving 13 bases between them. Germline loops: CDR1 ENHRY, CDR2 SYGVKD. This chain's CDR3 is CAISENSGSSNQPQHF. CDR3 DNA sequence: TGTGCCATCAGTGAAAATTCGGGGAGCAGCAATCAGCCCCAGCATTTT.

The rearrangement uses TRBV4-1 and TRBJ1-4; TRBD1 matches 10 bases. The V and J ends lost 4 bases and 7 bases, in that order; junction bases with no gene match: 6. Germline CDR1 reads MGHRA; CDR2 reads YSYEKL. There are 15 residues in the CDR3. CDR3 region: CASSRDRGRGEKLFF. In DNA form, the CDR3 reads TGCGCCAGCAGCCGGGACAGGGGTAGGGGTGAAAAACTGTTTTTT.

In this sample, this clone turned up a few times. This chain connects TRBV5-4 to TRBJ2-2, with TRBD1 identical over 10 bases. The J segment lost 5 bases and the V segment lost 1 base, leaving 5 bases of the junction unmatched. The CDR3 totals 16 residues. CDR1 is SGHNT and CDR2 is YYREEE in the germline V gene (reference sequence). This CDR3 reads CASSLPTGGWTGELFF. CDR3 bases: TGTGCCAGCAGCTTGCCGACAGGGGGCTGGACCGGGGAGCTGTTTTTT.

The V call is TRBV6-5, the J call TRBJ1-2; D perhaps matches TRBD1 (6 bases). The germline V and J ends were trimmed by 7 bases and 0 bases, with 15 bases remaining between them. CDR1 and CDR2 (germline): MNHEY, SVGAGI. The CDR3 spans 15 residues. The CDR3 loop is CASTWTDGTNYGYTF. Written as DNA, the CDR3 is TGTGCCAGCACCTGGACAGACGGAACTAACTATGGCTACACCTTC.

The chain carries TRBV19 and TRBJ2-5, with D maybe TRBD1 (6 bases). This CDR3 is 16 amino acids long. Germline V lookup: CDR1 LNHDA, CDR2 SQIVND (reference sequence). V was clipped by 3 bases and J by 2 bases, with 16 bases between them. The CDR3: CASSINRAGAQETQYF. Written as DNA, the CDR3 is TGTGCCAGTAGTATTAACAGGGCAGGGGCTCAAGAGACCCAGTACTTC.

J is TRBJ1-2 and V is TRBV18; 7 bases line up with TRBD1. The length of the CDR3 is 14 residues. V lost 5 bases to trimming and J lost 0 bases; unmatched junction nucleotides: 3. The germline CDR1 and CDR2 sequences are KGHSH and LQKENI. This chain's CDR3 is CASSTDRTNYGYTF. The CDR3 nucleotides are TGTGCCAGCTCAACGGACAGGACTAACTATGGCTACACCTTC.

The chain has TRBV9 and TRBJ1-1, with D perhaps matching TRBD1 (6 bases). The CDR3 sequence is 14 residues long. Germline assignment: CDR1 SGDLS and CDR2 YYNGEE. V was trimmed by 4 bases and J by 5 bases, leaving 15 bases between them. CDR3 nucleotide sequence: TGTGCCAGCAGCTTACAGGGTTCGGGGACTGAAGCTTTCTTT. This sequence encodes CASSLQGSGTEAFF.

V and J are TRBV14 and TRBJ2-6; D is unclear. This CDR3 has 15 amino acids. The germline CDR1 and CDR2 sequences are SGHDN and FVKESK. V was shortened by 4 bases and J by 1 base, with 8 bases between the two germline ends. CDR3 in amino acids: CASSRGSSGANVLTF. The CDR3 DNA reads as TGTGCCAGCAGCCGAGGATCTTCTGGGGCCAACGTCCTGACTTTC.